This TCR beta chain stems from a study of blood T cell repertoires in COVID-19. V dropped 1 base and J dropped 1; count of bases not matched to a gene: 3. The CDR3 has 16 amino acids. CDR1 and CDR2 from the germline V gene are SGHTA and FQGTGA. Profiled with immunoSEQ multiplex PCR; TCRdb holds only in-frame clones, not every one. The sample has around 370,000 clones, almost 90% seen once; the top ten hold about 7%. The sample comprised peripheral blood. J is TRBJ2-2 and V is TRBV7-3, with TRBD2 identical over 7 bases. This sequence was found in a man in his late teens or twenties with active or convalescent COVID-19. CDR3: CASSLRASGNTGELFF. DNA for the CDR3: TGTGCCAGCAGCTTAAGGGCTAGCGGGAACACCGGGGAGCTGTTTTTT.